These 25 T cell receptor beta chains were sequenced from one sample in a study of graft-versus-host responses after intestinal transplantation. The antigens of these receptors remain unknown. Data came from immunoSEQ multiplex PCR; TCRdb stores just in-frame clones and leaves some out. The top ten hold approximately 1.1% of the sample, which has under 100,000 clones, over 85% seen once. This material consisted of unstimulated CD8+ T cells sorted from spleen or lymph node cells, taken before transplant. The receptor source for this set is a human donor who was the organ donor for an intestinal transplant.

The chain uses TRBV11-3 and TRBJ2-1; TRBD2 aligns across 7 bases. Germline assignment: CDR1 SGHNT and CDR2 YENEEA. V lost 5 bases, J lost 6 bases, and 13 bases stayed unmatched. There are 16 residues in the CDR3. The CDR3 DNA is TGTGCCAGCAGCCCATCTGCCGGGGGGATCGGCAATGAGCAGTTCTTC. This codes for CASSPSAGGIGNEQFF.

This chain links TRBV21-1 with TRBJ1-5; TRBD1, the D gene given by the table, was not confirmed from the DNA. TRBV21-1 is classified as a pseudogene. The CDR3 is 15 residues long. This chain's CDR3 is CASSKEGVGNQPQHF. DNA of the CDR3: TGTGCCAGCAGCAAAGAGGGGGTAGGAAATCAGCCCCAGCATTTT.

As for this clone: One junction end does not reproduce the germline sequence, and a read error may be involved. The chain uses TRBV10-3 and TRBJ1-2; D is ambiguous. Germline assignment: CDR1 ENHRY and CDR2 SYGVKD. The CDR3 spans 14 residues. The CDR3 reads CAISGVAGHYRYTF. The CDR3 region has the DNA TGTGCCATCAGTGGGGTCGCCGGCCACTATCGCTACACCTTC.

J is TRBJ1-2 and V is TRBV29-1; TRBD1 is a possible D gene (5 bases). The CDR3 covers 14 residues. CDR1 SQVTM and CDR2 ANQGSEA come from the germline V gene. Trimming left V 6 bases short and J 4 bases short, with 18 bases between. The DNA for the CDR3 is TGCAGCGTGGCCGAAGTGATGGGGGGCTATGGCTACACCTTC. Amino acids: CSVAEVMGGYGYTF.

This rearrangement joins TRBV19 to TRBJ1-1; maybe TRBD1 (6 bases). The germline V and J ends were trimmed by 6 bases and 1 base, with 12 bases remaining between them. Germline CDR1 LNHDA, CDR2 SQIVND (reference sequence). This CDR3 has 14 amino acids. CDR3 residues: CASSHGQTNTEAFF. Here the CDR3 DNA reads TGTGCCAGTAGCCACGGACAGACGAACACTGAAGCTTTCTTT.

The CDR3 here is CASSPRGPNYGYTF. DNA of the CDR3: TGTGCCAGCAGCCCCAGGGGCCCAAACTATGGCTACACCTTC. This chain links TRBV7-6 with TRBJ1-2; D might be TRBD1 (6 bases). The germline gives CDR1 SGHVS, CDR2 FNYEAQ. There are 14 residues in the CDR3. The V and J ends lost 5 bases and 2 bases respectively, with 12 bases between them.

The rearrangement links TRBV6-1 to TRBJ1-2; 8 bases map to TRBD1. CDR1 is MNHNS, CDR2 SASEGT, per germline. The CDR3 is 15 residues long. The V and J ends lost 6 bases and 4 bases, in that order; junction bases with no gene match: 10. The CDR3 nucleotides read TGTGCCAGCAGGGGAACAGGGGGTAAGGGCTATGGCTACACCTTC. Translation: CASRGTGGKGYGYTF.

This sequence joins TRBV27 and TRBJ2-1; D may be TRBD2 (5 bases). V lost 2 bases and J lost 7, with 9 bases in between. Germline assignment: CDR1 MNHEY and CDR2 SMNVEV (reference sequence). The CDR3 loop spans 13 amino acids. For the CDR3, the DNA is TGTGCCAGCAGTTTAATTTGGGAGAATGAGCAGTTCTTC. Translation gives CASSLIWENEQFF.

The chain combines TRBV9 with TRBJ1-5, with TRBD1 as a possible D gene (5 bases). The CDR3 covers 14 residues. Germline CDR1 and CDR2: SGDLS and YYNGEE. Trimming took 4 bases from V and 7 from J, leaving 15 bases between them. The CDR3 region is CASSLSPAGQPQHF. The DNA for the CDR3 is TGTGCCAGCAGCCTCTCCCCCGCAGGGCAGCCCCAGCATTTT. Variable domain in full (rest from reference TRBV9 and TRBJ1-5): DSGVTQTPKHLITATGQRVTLRCSPRSGDLSVYWYQQSLDQGLQFLIQYYNGEERAKGNILERFSAQQFPDLHSELNLSSLELGDSALYFCASSLSPAGQPQHFGDGTRLSIL.

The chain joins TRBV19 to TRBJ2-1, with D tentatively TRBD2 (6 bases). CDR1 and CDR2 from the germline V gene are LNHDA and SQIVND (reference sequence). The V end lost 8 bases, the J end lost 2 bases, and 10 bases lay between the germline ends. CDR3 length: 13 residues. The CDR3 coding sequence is TGTGCCAGTGGTGGACTAACCTACAATGAGCAGTTCTTC. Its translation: CASGGLTYNEQFF.

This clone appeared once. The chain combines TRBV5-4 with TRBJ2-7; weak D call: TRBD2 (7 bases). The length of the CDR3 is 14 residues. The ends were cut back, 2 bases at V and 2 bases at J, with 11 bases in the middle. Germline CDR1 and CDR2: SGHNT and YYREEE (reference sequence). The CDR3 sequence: CASSFRGAAYEQYF. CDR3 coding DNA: TGTGCCAGCAGCTTTCGGGGGGCTGCCTACGAGCAGTACTTC.

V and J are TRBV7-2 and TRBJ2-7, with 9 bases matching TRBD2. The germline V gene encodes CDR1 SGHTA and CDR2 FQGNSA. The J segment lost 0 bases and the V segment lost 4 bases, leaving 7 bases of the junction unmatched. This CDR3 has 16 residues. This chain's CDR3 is CASSSWTSVYSYEQYF. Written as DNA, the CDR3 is TGTGCCAGCAGCTCCTGGACTAGCGTATACTCCTACGAGCAGTACTTC.

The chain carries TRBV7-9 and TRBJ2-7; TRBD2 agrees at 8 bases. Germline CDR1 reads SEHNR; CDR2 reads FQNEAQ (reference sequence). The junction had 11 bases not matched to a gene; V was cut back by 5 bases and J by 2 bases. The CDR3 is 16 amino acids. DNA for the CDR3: TGTGCCAGCAGCCCGCCCGGCGGGAGGAGCACCTACGAGCAGTACTTC. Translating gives CASSPPGGRSTYEQYF.

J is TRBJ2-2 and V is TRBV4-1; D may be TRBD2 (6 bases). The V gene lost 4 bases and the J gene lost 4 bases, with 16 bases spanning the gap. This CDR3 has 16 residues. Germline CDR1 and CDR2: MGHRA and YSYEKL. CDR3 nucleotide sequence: TGCGCCAGCAGCCTCACCCCGGGAGACGGCACCGGGGAGCTGTTTTTT. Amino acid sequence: CASSLTPGDGTGELFF.

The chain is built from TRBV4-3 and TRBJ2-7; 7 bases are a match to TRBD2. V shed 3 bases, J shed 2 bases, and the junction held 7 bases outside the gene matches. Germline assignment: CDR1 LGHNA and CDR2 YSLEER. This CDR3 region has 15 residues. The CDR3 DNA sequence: TGCGCCAGCAGCCAGGAGTTAGCGGGCCCCTACGAGCAGTACTTC. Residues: CASSQELAGPYEQYF.

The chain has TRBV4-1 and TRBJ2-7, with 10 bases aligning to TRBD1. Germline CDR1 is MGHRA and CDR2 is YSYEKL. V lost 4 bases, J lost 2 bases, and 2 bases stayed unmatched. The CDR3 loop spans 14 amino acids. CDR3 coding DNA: TGCGCCAGCAGCCTCGGACAGGGGGCCTACGAGCAGTACTTC. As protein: CASSLGQGAYEQYF.

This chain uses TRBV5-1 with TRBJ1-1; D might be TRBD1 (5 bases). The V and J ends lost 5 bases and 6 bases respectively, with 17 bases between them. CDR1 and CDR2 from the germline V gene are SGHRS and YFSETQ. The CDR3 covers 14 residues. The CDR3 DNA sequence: TGCGCCAGCAGACCCCGCACGGGGGAAGCTGAAGCTTTCTTT. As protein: CASRPRTGEAEAFF. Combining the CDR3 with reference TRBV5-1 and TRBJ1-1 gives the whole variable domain KAGVTQTPRYLIKTRGQQVTLSCSPISGHRSVSWYQQTPGQGLQFLFEYFSETQRNKGNFPGRFSGRQFSNSRSEMNVSTLELGDSALYLCASRPRTGEAEAFFGQGTRLTVV.

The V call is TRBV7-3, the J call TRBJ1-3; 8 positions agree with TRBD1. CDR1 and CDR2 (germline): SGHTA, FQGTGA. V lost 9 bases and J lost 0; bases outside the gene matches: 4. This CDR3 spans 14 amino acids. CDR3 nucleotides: TGTGCCAGTCAGGGGGCTTCCTCTGGAAACACCATATATTTT. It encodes CASQGASSGNTIYF.

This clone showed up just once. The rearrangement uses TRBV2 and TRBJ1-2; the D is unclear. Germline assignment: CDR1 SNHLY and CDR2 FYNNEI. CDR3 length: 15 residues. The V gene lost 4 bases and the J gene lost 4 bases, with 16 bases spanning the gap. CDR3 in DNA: TGTGCCAGCAGTGTCCTGGAGGGCTGGAGCTATGGCTACACCTTC. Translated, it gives CASSVLEGWSYGYTF.

DNA for the CDR3: TGCGCCAGCAGCTTGATCGGAGAATACGAGCAGTTCTTC. It specifies CASSLIGEYEQFF. The rearrangement uses TRBV5-1 and TRBJ2-1, with unresolved D. The CDR3 contains 13 residues. The V end was cut by 1 base, the J end by 10 bases, with 12 bases between. CDR1 is SGHRS and CDR2 is YFSETQ in the germline V gene.

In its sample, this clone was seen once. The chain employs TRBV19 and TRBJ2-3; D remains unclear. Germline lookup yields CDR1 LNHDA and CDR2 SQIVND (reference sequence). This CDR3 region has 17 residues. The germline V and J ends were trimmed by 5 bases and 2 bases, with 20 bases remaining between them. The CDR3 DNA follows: TGTGCCAGTAGTGGAAGTTGGTCCCAGCGACTCACAGATACGCAGTATTTT. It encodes CASSGSWSQRLTDTQYF.

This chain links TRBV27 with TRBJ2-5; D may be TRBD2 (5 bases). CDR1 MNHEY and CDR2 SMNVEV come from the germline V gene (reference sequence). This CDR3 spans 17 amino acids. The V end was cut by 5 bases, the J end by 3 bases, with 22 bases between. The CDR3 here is CASSPEAPHEGEETQYF. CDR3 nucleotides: TGTGCCAGCAGTCCCGAGGCCCCACATGAGGGCGAAGAGACCCAGTACTTC.

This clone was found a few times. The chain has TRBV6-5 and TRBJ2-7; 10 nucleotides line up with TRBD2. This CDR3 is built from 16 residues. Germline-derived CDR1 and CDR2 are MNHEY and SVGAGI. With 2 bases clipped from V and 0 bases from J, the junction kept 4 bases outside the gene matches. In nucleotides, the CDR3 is TGTGCCAGCAGTTACACTAGCGGGGAAATCTCCTACGAGCAGTACTTC. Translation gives CASSYTSGEISYEQYF.

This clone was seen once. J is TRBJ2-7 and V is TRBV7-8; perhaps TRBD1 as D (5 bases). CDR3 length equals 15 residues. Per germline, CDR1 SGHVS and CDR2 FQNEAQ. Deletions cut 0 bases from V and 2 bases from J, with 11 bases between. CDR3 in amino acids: CASSLARRVAYEQYF. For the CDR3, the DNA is TGTGCCAGCAGCTTAGCACGCAGGGTGGCCTACGAGCAGTACTTC.

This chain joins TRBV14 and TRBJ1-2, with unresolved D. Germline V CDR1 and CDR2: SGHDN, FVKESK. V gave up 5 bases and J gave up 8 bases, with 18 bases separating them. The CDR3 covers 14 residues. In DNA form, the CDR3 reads TGTGCCAGCAGCGCACGGAGTTCCCTGGTGGGCTACACCTTC. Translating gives CASSARSSLVGYTF.